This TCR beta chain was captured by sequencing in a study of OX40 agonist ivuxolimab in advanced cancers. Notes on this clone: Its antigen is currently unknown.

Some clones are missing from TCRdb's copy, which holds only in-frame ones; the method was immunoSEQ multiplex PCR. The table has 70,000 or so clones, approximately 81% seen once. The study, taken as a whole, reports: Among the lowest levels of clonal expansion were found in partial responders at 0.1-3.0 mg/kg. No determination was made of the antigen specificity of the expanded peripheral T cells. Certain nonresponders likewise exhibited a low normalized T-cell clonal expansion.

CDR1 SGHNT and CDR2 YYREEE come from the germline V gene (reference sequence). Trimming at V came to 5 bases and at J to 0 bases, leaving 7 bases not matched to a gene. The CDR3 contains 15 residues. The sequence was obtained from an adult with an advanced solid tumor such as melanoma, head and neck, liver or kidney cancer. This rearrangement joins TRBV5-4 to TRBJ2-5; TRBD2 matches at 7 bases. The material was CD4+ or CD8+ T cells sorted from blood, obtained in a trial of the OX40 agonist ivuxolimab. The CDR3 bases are TGTGCCAGCAGAACAAGGGGAGGGGACCAAGAGACCCAGTACTTC. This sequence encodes CASRTRGGDQETQYF.